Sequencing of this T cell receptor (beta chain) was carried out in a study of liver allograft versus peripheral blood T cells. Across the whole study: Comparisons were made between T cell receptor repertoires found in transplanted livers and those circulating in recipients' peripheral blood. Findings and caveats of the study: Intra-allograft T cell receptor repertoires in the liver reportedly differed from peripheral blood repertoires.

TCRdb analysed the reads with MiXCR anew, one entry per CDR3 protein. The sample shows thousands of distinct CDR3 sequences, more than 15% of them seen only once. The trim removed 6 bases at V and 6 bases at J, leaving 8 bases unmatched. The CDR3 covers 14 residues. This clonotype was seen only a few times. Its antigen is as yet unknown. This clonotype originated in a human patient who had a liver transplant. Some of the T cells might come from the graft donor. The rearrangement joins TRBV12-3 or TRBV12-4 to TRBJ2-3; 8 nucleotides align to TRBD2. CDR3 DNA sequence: TGTGCCAGCAGACTTAGCGGGGTACTGGATACGCAGTATTTT. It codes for CASRLSGVLDTQYF.